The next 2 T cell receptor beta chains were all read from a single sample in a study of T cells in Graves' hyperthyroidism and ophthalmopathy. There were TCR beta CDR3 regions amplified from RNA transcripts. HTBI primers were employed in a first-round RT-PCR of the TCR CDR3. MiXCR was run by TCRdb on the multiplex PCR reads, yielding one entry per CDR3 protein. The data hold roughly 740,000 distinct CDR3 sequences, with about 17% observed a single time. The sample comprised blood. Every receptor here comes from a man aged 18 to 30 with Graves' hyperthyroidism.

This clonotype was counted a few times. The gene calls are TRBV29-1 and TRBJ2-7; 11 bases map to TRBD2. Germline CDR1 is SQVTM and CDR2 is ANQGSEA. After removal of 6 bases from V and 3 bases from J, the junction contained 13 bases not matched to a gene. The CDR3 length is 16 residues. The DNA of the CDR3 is TGCAGCGTGGTACTAGCGGGAGCACCTCCTTACTACGAGCAGTACTTC. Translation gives CSVVLAGAPPYYEQYF.

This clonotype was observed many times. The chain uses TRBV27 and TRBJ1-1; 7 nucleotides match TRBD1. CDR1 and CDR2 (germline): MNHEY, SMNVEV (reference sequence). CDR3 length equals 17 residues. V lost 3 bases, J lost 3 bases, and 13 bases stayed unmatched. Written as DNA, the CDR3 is TGTGCCAGCAGTTTGAGGATTACAGGGGCGGTGGACACTGAAGCTTTCTTT. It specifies CASSLRITGAVDTEAFF.